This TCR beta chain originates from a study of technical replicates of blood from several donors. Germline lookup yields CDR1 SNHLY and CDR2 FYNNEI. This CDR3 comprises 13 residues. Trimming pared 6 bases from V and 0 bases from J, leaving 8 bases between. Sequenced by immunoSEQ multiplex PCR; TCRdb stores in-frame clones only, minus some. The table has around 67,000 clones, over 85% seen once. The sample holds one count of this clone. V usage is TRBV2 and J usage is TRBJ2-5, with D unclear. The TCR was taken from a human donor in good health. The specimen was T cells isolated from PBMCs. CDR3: CASRDGYQETQYF. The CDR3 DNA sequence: TGTGCCAGCAGAGACGGGTACCAAGAGACCCAGTACTTC.